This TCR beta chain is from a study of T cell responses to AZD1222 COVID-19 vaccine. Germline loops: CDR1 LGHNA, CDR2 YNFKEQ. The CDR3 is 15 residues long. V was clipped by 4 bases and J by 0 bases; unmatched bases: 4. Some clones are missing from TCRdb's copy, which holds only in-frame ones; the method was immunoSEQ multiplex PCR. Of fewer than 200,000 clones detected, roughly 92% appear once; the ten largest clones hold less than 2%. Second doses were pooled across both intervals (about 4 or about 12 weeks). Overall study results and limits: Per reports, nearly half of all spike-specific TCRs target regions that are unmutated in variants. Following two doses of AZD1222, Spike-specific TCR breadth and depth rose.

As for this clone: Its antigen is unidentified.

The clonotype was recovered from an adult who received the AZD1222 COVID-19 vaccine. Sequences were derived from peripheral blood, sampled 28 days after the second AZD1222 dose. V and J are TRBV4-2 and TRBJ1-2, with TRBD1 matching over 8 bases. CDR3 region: CASSPGQVANYGYTF. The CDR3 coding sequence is TGTGCCAGCAGCCCGGGACAGGTAGCTAACTATGGCTACACCTTC.